Listed below are T cell receptor beta chains from one sample, sequenced in a study of T cell repertoires in cytomegalovirus infection. One entry per CDR3 protein results from TCRdb running MiXCR on the reads. The sample comprises over 300,000 distinct CDR3 sequences, roughly 15% of which are singletons, and 12% rests with the top ten. Material for sequencing was PBMCs. These receptor sequences come from a human donor in good health (CMV status not recorded). Some clones in this sample may be carry-over from other donors' samples. The CDR3 runs from the conserved cysteine through the conserved F or W. The D gene is left open where the match is weak. Not every row has a clone size; where given, it reads once, few, many or a size class.

>TRBD1|TRBJ1-1|TRBV6-6|NA
TGTGCCAGCAGTTACACGACAGGGAAAGCTTTCTTT
CASSYTTGKAFF
>TRBD1|TRBJ1-2|TRBV20-1|NA
TGCAGTGCTAGCGGGACAGGATACTATGGCTACACCTTC
CSASGTGYYGYTF
>TRBD1|TRBJ1-1|TRBV12-3/TRBV12-4|many
TGTGCCAGCAGTTTCGACAGGGTCCCTGAAGCTTTCTTT
CASSFDRVPEAFF
>NA|TRBJ1-5|TRBV23-1|NA
TGCGCCAGCAGTCAATCGCATCAGTATAGCAATCAGCCCCAGCATTTT
CASSQSHQYSNQPQHF
>TRBD1|TRBJ1-2|TRBV6-2/TRBV6-3|few
TGTGCCAGCAGGGAGAGGACAGGGGTAAATGGCTACACCTTC
CASRERTGVNGYTF
>NA|TRBJ1-6|TRBV4-1|few
TGCGCCAGCAGCCAAGATCGACCGGGCCCAGATAATTCACCCCTCCACTTT
CASSQDRPGPDNSPLHF
>NA|TRBJ2-7|TRBV4-1|few
TGCGCCAGCAGCCAAGATCGGGGGGCAGCCTCGACTATGTACGAGCAGTACTTC
CASSQDRGAASTMYEQYF
>NA|TRBJ2-3|TRBV5-1|NA
TGCGCCAGCAGCCCGGACGGAAAAGGACCCACAGATACGCAGTATTTT
CASSPDGKGPTDTQYF
>TRBD1|TRBJ2-7|TRBV7-9|few
TGTGCCAGCAGCTTACAGGGGGAGTTCTACGAGCAGTACTTC
CASSLQGEFYEQYF
>NA|TRBJ1-1|TRBV19|NA
TGTGCCAGTAGTATTCAGGGACTGAACACTGAAGCTTTCTTT
CASSIQGLNTEAFF
>NA|TRBJ2-7|TRBV4-1|NA
TGCGCCAGCAGCCAAGTGGCGACAGGCCCCTACGAGCAGTACTTC
CASSQVATGPYEQYF
>TRBD1|TRBJ2-3|TRBV10-3|NA
TGTGCCACGAATTTACAGGGGAGCACAGATACGCAGTATTTT
CATNLQGSTDTQYF
>TRBD2|TRBJ2-1|TRBV2|many
TGTGCCAGCAGTGACTCCAGGACTAGCGGGGGGCCGTCGAGCTCCTACAATGAGCAGTTCTTC
CASSDSRTSGGPSSSYNEQFF
>TRBD1|TRBJ1-2|TRBV27|NA
TGTGCCAGCAGTTCCACCGGGACAGGACCTAACTATGGCTACACCTTC
CASSSTGTGPNYGYTF
>TRBD2|TRBJ2-6|TRBV28|once
TGTGCCAGCAGCCCCCTGGGAGGGTCGGGAGCCGGGGCCAACGTCCTGACTTTC
CASSPLGGSGAGANVLTF
>TRBD1|TRBJ1-4|TRBV7-9|NA
TGTGCCAGCACCACCTCGGGGATGGACAGGGATCAGACGGAAAAACTGTTTTTT
CASTTSGMDRDQTEKLFF